This paragraph covers one T cell receptor beta chain sequence. Its antigen is unidentified. Use of 60 Vbeta and 13 Jbeta primers characterized the PCR. In the source study's methods: As a later analysis found, there were 80 million or so unique TCR beta chains, of which roughly 11 million were shared. This table comes from immunoSEQ multiplex PCR, and its TCRdb copy is limited to in-frame clones, with some not included. D and trimming were read from the DNA, whereas the V and J calls and clone size are those reported in that table. The repertoire holds fewer than 200,000 clones, with approximately 76% as singletons. The sample belongs to a study of cytomegalovirus exposure and HLA in healthy donors. V shed 1 base and J 0 bases; nucleotides not matched to a gene: 4. This CDR3 has 17 residues. Germline CDR1 is SGHRS and CDR2 is YFSETQ. Study conclusions and caveats: Data from an earlier analysis indicated that most TCR beta V segments were productive either about 90% or about 30% of the time.

J is TRBJ2-6 and V is TRBV5-1, with 7 positions matching TRBD1. The source is a woman between 18 and 29 years old in good health and CMV-seropositive. Sequencing was carried out using PBMCs. The CDR3 DNA reads as TGCGCCAGCAGCTTGTGGGGACAGAACTCTGGGGCCAACGTCCTGACTTTC. Its translation is CASSLWGQNSGANVLTF.